What follows are 3 T cell receptor beta chains derived from one specimen sequenced in a study of blood T cell repertoires in COVID-19. TCRdb's table, derived via immunoSEQ multiplex PCR, lists solely in-frame clones and lacks some. The sample consists of 310,000 or so clones, roughly 90% of them appearing once. Input material: PBMCs or T cells enriched from blood (not recorded which). These receptors came from a woman in her late teens or twenties with acute COVID-19.

This rearrangement joins TRBV28 to TRBJ2-5, with D perhaps matching TRBD2 (5 bases). The CDR3 is 15 amino acids. The germline V and J ends were trimmed by 7 bases and 0 bases, with 15 bases remaining between them. Per germline, CDR1 MDHEN and CDR2 SYDVKM. CDR3 DNA: TGTGCCAGCACCAGTACTAGGAGCTACCAAGAGACCCAGTACTTC. Protein: CASTSTRSYQETQYF. Variable domain in full (rest from reference TRBV28 and TRBJ2-5): DVKVTQSSRYLVKRTGEKVFLECVQDMDHENMFWYRQDPGLGLRLIYFSYDVKMKEKGDIPEGYSVSREKKERFSLILESASTNQTSMYLCASTSTRSYQETQYFGPGTRLLVL.

A remark on this clone: The same CDR3 can be traced to other DNA sequences in this sample. The chain uses TRBV5-1 and TRBJ1-5; 8 bases align to TRBD1. CDR1 and CDR2 (germline): SGHRS, YFSETQ. J was trimmed by 1 base and V by 0 bases; bases with no gene match: 0. This CDR3 spans 15 amino acids. As DNA, the CDR3 is TGCGCCAGCAGCTTGGGGGACAGGAGCAATCAGCCCCAGCATTTT. Encoded protein: CASSLGDRSNQPQHF.

The chain couples TRBV28 to TRBJ2-2; D is possibly TRBD1 (5 bases). V lost 8 bases to trimming and J lost 0 bases, with 10 bases between them. Germline V lookup: CDR1 MDHEN, CDR2 SYDVKM. The CDR3 sequence is 14 residues long. CDR3 sequence (DNA): TGTGCCAGCCAGGGCCCTTCGAACACCGGGGAGCTGTTTTTT. Amino acid sequence: CASQGPSNTGELFF.